This T cell receptor (beta chain) is from a study of cytomegalovirus exposure and HLA in healthy donors. On the study more broadly: Of some 400 genotyped donors, more than 75% grouped in the Caucasian-associated ancestry cluster.

About this clone itself: The antigen is not known.

The donors (healthy individuals) were bone marrow donors. Germline loops: CDR1 SGHTA, CDR2 FQGNSA. The CDR3 consists of 16 residues. The V segment lost 1 base and the J segment 4 bases; nucleotides outside the gene matches: 4. The PCR contained 60 Vbeta and 13 Jbeta primers. Libraries were prepared by immunoSEQ multiplex PCR; TCRdb keeps only in-frame clonotypes and omits some of them. The sample records 110,000 or so clones, 70% to 85% being singletons. Study-level points and caveats: CMV antigen specificity was confirmed in vitro for a few CMV-associated chains.

This receptor was obtained from a woman aged 18 to 35 in good health and CMV-seronegative. The chain joins TRBV7-2 to TRBJ2-3; the match to TRBD2 covers 11 bases. Source material: PBMCs. CDR3 region: CASSLVAGGLADTQYF. The DNA for the CDR3 is TGTGCCAGCAGCTTAGTAGCGGGGGGGCTCGCAGATACGCAGTATTTT. The full variable domain, its missing parts supplied by reference TRBV7-2 and TRBJ2-3, is GAGVSQSPSNKVTEKGKDVELRCDPISGHTALYWYRQSLGQGLEFLIYFQGNSAPDKSGLPSDRFSAERTGGSVSTLTIQRTQQEDSAVYLCASSLVAGGLADTQYFGPGTRLTVL.